The rows below give T cell receptor beta chains drawn from one sample of a study of regulatory T cells in long-lasting Graves disease. MiXCR, run by TCRdb on the multiplex PCR reads, gives a single entry per CDR3 protein. Among 450,000 to 650,000 distinct CDR3 sequences listed, about 16% were seen once. In addition, the sample was reused for a study of T cells in Graves' hyperthyroidism and ophthalmopathy.

Sequenced material: peripheral blood mononuclear cells (PBMCs), taken at new diagnosis, from a patient treated with antithyroid drugs. The receptors come from a woman aged 35-60 years with Graves disease. Both conserved end residues are part of each CDR3. Each record gives: clone size, V gene, J gene, CDR3 protein. Clone size appears in some rows only: once, few, many, or a class for an expanded clone.

>many|TRBV20-1|TRBJ2-5
CSEGIAGEETQYF
>-|TRBV3-1|TRBJ1-2
CVSSQRQGGYGYTF
>many|TRBV5-1|TRBJ1-1
CASSLNPGLMNTEAFF
>many|TRBV6-1|TRBJ1-5
CASSERTGNSNQPQHF
>many|TRBV5-1|TRBJ2-7
CASSLTGTGHYEQYF
>few|TRBV7-8|TRBJ2-3
CASSLALGQGTDTQYF
>many|TRBV28|TRBJ1-1
CASSFTRAGNTEAFF
>many|TRBV6-1|TRBJ1-2
CASSQDRLNYGYTF
>-|TRBV9|TRBJ2-3
CASSVAPGQDTQYF
>many|TRBV6-1|TRBJ1-6
CASSENWGYNSPLHF
>-|TRBV12-3/TRBV12-4|TRBJ1-1
CASNLGAGDAFF
>many|TRBV28|TRBJ2-4
CASSSSLAGDLAKNIQYF
>few|TRBV4-1|TRBJ2-1
CASSGRQGAGGSEQFF
>many|TRBV28|TRBJ2-7
CASSLRTGIEQYF
>many|TRBV7-9|TRBJ2-1
CASTGTGDNEQFF
>few|TRBV13|TRBJ1-5
CASSYPQHF
>many|TRBV2|TRBJ2-6
CASSITGAGANVLTF
>-|TRBV5-5|TRBJ2-7
CASILGDPLTGPYEQYF
>few|TRBV29-1|TRBJ1-1
CSVSGLGLREAFF
>-|TRBV7-9|TRBJ2-3
CASRLGPGSQYF
>few|TRBV3-1|TRBJ2-2
CASSYRDILAIKNTGELFF
>many|TRBV20-1|TRBJ2-7
CSASGRSSYEQYF